The 29 T cell receptor beta chains presented below share a single source sample, sequenced in a study of OX40 agonist ivuxolimab in advanced cancers. Method: immunoSEQ multiplex PCR; TCRdb's copy keeps in-frame clones and lacks some. The repertoire holds tens of thousands of clones, with roughly nine tenths as singletons. Specimen: CD4+ or CD8+ T cells sorted from blood, collected in a trial of the OX40 agonist ivuxolimab. The receptors derive from an adult with an advanced solid tumor such as melanoma, head and neck, liver or kidney cancer.

Here the CDR3 DNA reads TGTGCCAGCAGCACGACCGGGACAGAGAATTCACCCCTCCACTTT. This codes for CASSTTGTENSPLHF. The V call is TRBV9, the J call TRBJ1-6, with 7 bases aligning to TRBD1. The germline V gene encodes CDR1 SGDLS and CDR2 YYNGEE. This CDR3 has 15 amino acids. The J segment lost 7 bases and the V segment lost 4 bases, leaving 8 bases of the junction unmatched.

The chain employs TRBV19 and TRBJ1-2; 9 nucleotides line up with TRBD1. Germline assignment: CDR1 LNHDA and CDR2 SQIVND (reference sequence). This CDR3 spans 14 amino acids. V was clipped by 8 bases and J by 6 bases; unmatched bases: 10. The CDR3 here is CASGPTGTGNGYTF. The CDR3, as DNA: TGTGCCAGTGGCCCAACCGGGACAGGGAATGGCTACACCTTC.

CDR3 DNA: TGTGCCAGCAGCTTAGCGGGGGTAAGCTCCTACAATGAGCAGTTCTTC. Amino acid sequence: CASSLAGVSSYNEQFF. The rearrangement links TRBV7-6 to TRBJ2-1; either TRBD1 or TRBD2 may fit D (5 bases each). Trimming removed 0 bases at V and 0 bases at J, with 9 bases between. In germline, CDR1 is SGHVS, CDR2 FNYEAQ. The CDR3 has 16 amino acids.

Here the CDR3 DNA reads TGTGCCAGCAGCCCCCAATCATGGCTGACTAGCGGATCCTACGAGCAGTACTTC. Its translation is CASSPQSWLTSGSYEQYF. The V call is TRBV5-6, the J call TRBJ2-7; 9 nucleotides agree with TRBD2. CDR1 is SGHDT and CDR2 is YYEEEE in the germline V gene. V lost 4 bases to trimming and J lost 1 base; unmatched junction nucleotides: 15. The CDR3 sequence is 18 residues long.

This chain links TRBV7-6 with TRBJ2-5; TRBD2 matches at 7 bases. The germline V gene encodes CDR1 SGHVS and CDR2 FNYEAQ. This CDR3 comprises 15 residues. The V segment lost 5 bases and the J segment 1 base; nucleotides outside the gene matches: 7. For the CDR3, the DNA is TGTGCCAGCAGCCCGGGTGGGGGGGGCCAAGAGACCCAGTACTTC. Residues: CASSPGGGGQETQYF.

J is TRBJ2-1 and V is TRBV28, with D possibly being TRBD2 (6 bases). Germline CDR1 and CDR2: MDHEN and SYDVKM. V was trimmed by 7 bases and J by 3 bases, leaving 19 bases between them. This CDR3 spans 16 amino acids. The CDR3 DNA reads TGTGCCAGCACCCTAGCGTTGCGACTTGGCTACAATGAGCAGTTCTTC. Translation gives CASTLALRLGYNEQFF.

The V call is TRBV9, the J call TRBJ2-7, with 14 bases identical to TRBD2. CDR3 length: 16 amino acids. CDR1 SGDLS and CDR2 YYNGEE come from the germline V gene. V shed 3 bases, J shed 2 bases, and the junction held 4 bases outside the gene matches. The CDR3 DNA is TGTGCCAGCAGCGCGGGACTAGCGGGGGCCGCCTACGAGCAGTACTTC. Residues: CASSAGLAGAAYEQYF.

The CDR3 spells CASSLDPSSYNEQFF. DNA for the CDR3: TGTGCCAGCAGTCTGGACCCGAGCTCCTACAATGAGCAGTTCTTC. This chain uses TRBV6-4 with TRBJ2-1; unclear D gene. The V and J ends lost 5 bases and 0 bases respectively, with 11 bases between them. The CDR3 runs to 15 residues. The V gene's germline CDR1 is MRHNA and CDR2 SNTAGT.

This sequence joins TRBV27 and TRBJ2-2, with D maybe TRBD2 (5 bases). The CDR3 runs 16 residues. The germline V and J ends were trimmed by 7 bases and 0 bases, with 15 bases remaining between them. Germline lookup yields CDR1 MNHEY and CDR2 SMNVEV (reference sequence). CDR3: CASTSWRGTNTGELFF. Written as DNA, the CDR3 is TGTGCCAGCACCTCCTGGCGAGGGACGAACACCGGGGAGCTGTTTTTT.

The V gene is TRBV7-3, the J gene TRBJ2-1, with 7 bases lining up with TRBD2. The CDR3 sequence is 15 residues long. The germline V gene has CDR1 SGHTA and CDR2 FQGTGA. J was trimmed by 2 bases and V by 1 base; bases with no gene match: 2. The CDR3 region is CASSLNGGAYNEQFF. In DNA, the CDR3 is TGTGCCAGCAGCTTAAATGGGGGGGCCTACAATGAGCAGTTCTTC.

This rearrangement joins TRBV4-1 to TRBJ1-1; 9 bases line up with TRBD1. Germline values: CDR1 MGHRA, CDR2 YSYEKL. The V gene end was trimmed by 5 bases and the J gene end by 5 bases; junction bases not matched to a gene: 9. The CDR3 runs 15 residues. In DNA form, the CDR3 reads TGCGCCAGCAGCTTCAGGGGACAGGGAGAGACTGAAGCTTTCTTT. This translates into CASSFRGQGETEAFF.

CDR3 residues: CASSHRLSNTGELFF. The CDR3 region has the DNA TGCGCCAGCAGCCACAGGCTCTCGAACACCGGGGAGCTGTTTTTT. The chain links TRBV4-1 to TRBJ2-2, with D uncertain. Germline loops: CDR1 MGHRA, CDR2 YSYEKL. This CDR3 has 15 residues. Between the trimmed V and J ends, which lost 3 bases and 0 bases, there was a span of 8 bases.

The chain combines TRBV4-1 with TRBJ1-1; D is perhaps TRBD1 (6 bases). CDR3 size: 15 residues. Looked up from germline, CDR1 is MGHRA and CDR2 is YSYEKL. V was trimmed by 2 bases and J by 1 base, leaving 11 bases between them. The CDR3 protein is CASSQFTGTNTEAFF. The CDR3 DNA reads TGCGCCAGCAGCCAATTTACAGGGACGAACACTGAAGCTTTCTTT.

The sample holds one count of this clone. The V gene is TRBV9, the J gene TRBJ1-2; TRBD1 matches at 7 bases. The CDR3 is made up of 15 amino acids. With V trimmed by 3 bases and J by 3 bases, 8 bases remained unmatched. CDR1 is SGDLS, CDR2 YYNGEE, per germline. CDR3 DNA: TGTGCCAGCAGCGGGAGTACAGGGGCTGACTATGGCTACACCTTC. Translated: CASSGSTGADYGYTF.

The chain carries TRBV19 and TRBJ2-2; 9 bases map to TRBD1. This CDR3 spans 17 amino acids. V lost 5 bases and J lost 1; bases outside the gene matches: 8. The V gene's germline CDR1 is LNHDA and CDR2 SQIVND (reference sequence). The CDR3 DNA is TGTGCCAGTAGTGTCGGGACAGGGACGTTGAACACCGGGGAGCTGTTTTTT. Residues: CASSVGTGTLNTGELFF.

This clone has just a few counts. The chain employs TRBV28 and TRBJ1-3; D gene ambiguous. The CDR3 runs 11 residues. Trimming pared 6 bases from V and 4 bases from J, leaving 4 bases between. Germline assignment: CDR1 MDHEN and CDR2 SYDVKM. The CDR3 loop reads CASRVGNTIYF. CDR3 nucleotides: TGTGCCAGCAGGGTCGGAAACACCATATATTTT.

This chain joins TRBV9 and TRBJ1-1; D is uncertain. Trimming left V 0 bases short and J 5 bases short, with 14 bases between. Germline values: CDR1 SGDLS, CDR2 YYNGEE. This CDR3 contains 15 residues. CDR3 nucleotide sequence: TGTGCCAGCAGCGTAGGATGGAGGAGGGATACTGAAGCTTTCTTT. It encodes CASSVGWRRDTEAFF. The full variable domain, its missing parts supplied by reference TRBV9 and TRBJ1-1, is DSGVTQTPKHLITATGQRVTLRCSPRSGDLSVYWYQQSLDQGLQFLIQYYNGEERAKGNILERFSAQQFPDLHSELNLSSLELGDSALYFCASSVGWRRDTEAFFGQGTRLTVV.

The J gene is TRBJ1-5, the V gene TRBV28; the D is unclear. There are 15 residues in the CDR3. Trimming stripped 4 bases from V and 0 bases from J, with 10 bases between. The germline CDR1 and CDR2 sequences are MDHEN and SYDVKM. This CDR3 reads CASSWVADSNQPQHF. The DNA of the CDR3 is TGTGCCAGCAGTTGGGTGGCAGATAGCAATCAGCCCCAGCATTTT. The entire variable domain, with the rest obtained from reference TRBV28 and TRBJ1-5, is as follows: DVKVTQSSRYLVKRTGEKVFLECVQDMDHENMFWYRQDPGLGLRLIYFSYDVKMKEKGDIPEGYSVSREKKERFSLILESASTNQTSMYLCASSWVADSNQPQHFGDGTRLSIL.

The rearrangement uses TRBV2 and TRBJ1-2; tentatively, D is TRBD1 (6 bases). In germline, CDR1 is SNHLY, CDR2 FYNNEI. The CDR3 is 14 amino acids. Trimming shortened V by 7 bases and J by 7 bases, and 19 bases separated the two germline ends. CDR3 DNA: TGTGCCAGCAACCCCCGGGCAGGGGAATCTGGCTACACCTTC. Protein sequence: CASNPRAGESGYTF.

This clone was found once. The rearrangement uses TRBV15 and TRBJ2-3; 8 bases map to TRBD1. Germline-derived CDR1 and CDR2 are LNHNV and YYDKDF (reference sequence). J gave up 10 bases and V 0 bases, and 9 bases lay outside the gene matches. This CDR3 comprises 15 residues. Here the CDR3 reads CATSRDLSLTGAQYF. The CDR3 bases are TGTGCCACCAGCAGAGATCTAAGTTTGACAGGGGCGCAGTATTTT.

The V call is TRBV15, the J call TRBJ2-7, with 8 positions matching TRBD1. J gave up 3 bases and V 3 bases, and 1 base lay outside the gene matches. CDR3 length: 13 residues. The V gene's germline CDR1 is LNHNV and CDR2 YYDKDF (reference sequence). The CDR3 sequence is CATSSGQGYEQYF. The CDR3 coding sequence is TGTGCCACCAGCAGCGGACAGGGCTACGAGCAGTACTTC.

This rearrangement joins TRBV28 to TRBJ2-7, with 10 bases lining up with TRBD2. From germline, CDR1 is MDHEN and CDR2 SYDVKM. The CDR3 runs 15 residues. Germline trimming cut 2 bases from V and 6 bases from J; bases unmatched to any gene: 7. The CDR3 sequence: CASSLILAGDFEQYF. DNA of the CDR3: TGTGCCAGCAGTTTAATCCTAGCGGGAGATTTCGAGCAGTACTTC. Drawing the rest from reference TRBV28 and TRBJ2-7, the complete variable domain is DVKVTQSSRYLVKRTGEKVFLECVQDMDHENMFWYRQDPGLGLRLIYFSYDVKMKEKGDIPEGYSVSREKKERFSLILESASTNQTSMYLCASSLILAGDFEQYFGPGTRLTVT.

This sequence joins TRBV7-9 and TRBJ2-3; TRBD1 agrees at 7 bases. J lost 14 bases, V lost 10 bases, and 12 bases had no gene match. Germline CDR1 SEHNR, CDR2 FQNEAQ (reference sequence). This CDR3 spans 11 amino acids. CDR3 sequence: CANPEGQNLYF. The CDR3, as DNA: TGTGCCAACCCAGAGGGACAGAACCTGTATTTT.

CDR3 residues: CASTVTGGGEAFF. CDR3 DNA sequence: TGTGCCAGCACCGTGACTGGAGGGGGAGAAGCTTTCTTT. The chain recombines TRBV13 with TRBJ1-1; tentative D call: TRBD1 (6 bases). This CDR3 region has 13 residues. V was clipped by 7 bases and J by 8 bases, with 17 bases between them. Germline values: CDR1 PRHDT, CDR2 FYEKMQ (reference sequence).

The chain is built from TRBV10-3 and TRBJ2-1; 7 bases fit TRBD2. V was pared by 5 bases and J by 4 bases, with 11 bases of the junction left unmatched. Germline CDR1 is ENHRY and CDR2 is SYGVKD. This CDR3 region has 16 residues. The CDR3 loop reads CAISPLLGLDYNEQFF. The CDR3 DNA is TGTGCCATCAGTCCACTCCTTGGACTAGATTACAATGAGCAGTTCTTC.

J is TRBJ2-7 and V is TRBV7-8; 7 positions agree with TRBD1. This CDR3 comprises 15 residues. Germline loops: CDR1 SGHVS, CDR2 FQNEAQ. Trimming cost V 5 bases and J 5 bases; bases outside gene matches: 12. The CDR3 bases are TGTGCCAGCAGCCGATTGACAGGGACCTCAGACGAGCAGTACTTC. Encoded protein: CASSRLTGTSDEQYF.

V gene TRBV25-1 combines with J gene TRBJ2-7, with a tentative D call TRBD1 (7 bases). In germline, CDR1 is MGHDK, CDR2 SYGVNS. This CDR3 contains 16 residues. V was pared by 1 base and J by 0 bases, with 13 bases between. CDR3 loop: CASSEWRGTASYEQYF. CDR3 DNA sequence: TGTGCCAGCAGTGAATGGAGGGGGACAGCCTCCTACGAGCAGTACTTC.

This clone appeared a few times. This chain connects TRBV7-3 to TRBJ2-1; possibly TRBD1 or TRBD2 for D (5 bases each). Germline V gene data show CDR1 as SGHTA and CDR2 as FQGTGA. The CDR3 covers 15 residues. Trimming took off 3 bases at V and 0 bases at J, with 9 bases between the two ends. CDR3 sequence (DNA): TGTGCCAGCAGCTTCGGGGCGAACTCCTACAATGAGCAGTTCTTC. The encoded protein is CASSFGANSYNEQFF.

The chain joins TRBV7-2 to TRBJ2-1; 12 bases line up with TRBD2. Germline loops: CDR1 SGHTA, CDR2 FQGNSA. Trimming at V came to 7 bases and at J to 9 bases, leaving 10 bases not matched to a gene. CDR3 length: 15 amino acids. In DNA form, the CDR3 reads TGTGCCAGCACCACGACTAGCGGGAGACAGATTGAGCAGTTCTTC. Its translation: CASTTTSGRQIEQFF.